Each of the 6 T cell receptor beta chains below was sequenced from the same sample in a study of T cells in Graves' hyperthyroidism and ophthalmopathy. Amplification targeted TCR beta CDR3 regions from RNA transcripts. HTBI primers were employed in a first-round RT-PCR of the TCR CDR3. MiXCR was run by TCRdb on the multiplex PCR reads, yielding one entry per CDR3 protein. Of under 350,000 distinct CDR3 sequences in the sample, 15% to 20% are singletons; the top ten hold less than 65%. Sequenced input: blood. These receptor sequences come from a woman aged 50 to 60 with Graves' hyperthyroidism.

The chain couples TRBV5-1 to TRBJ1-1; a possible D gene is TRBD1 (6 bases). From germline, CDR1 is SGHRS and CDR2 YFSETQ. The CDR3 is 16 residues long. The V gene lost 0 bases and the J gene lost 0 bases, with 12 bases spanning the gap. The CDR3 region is CASSLEQGLMNTEAFF. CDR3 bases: TGCGCCAGCAGCTTGGAACAGGGCCTCATGAACACTGAAGCTTTCTTT.

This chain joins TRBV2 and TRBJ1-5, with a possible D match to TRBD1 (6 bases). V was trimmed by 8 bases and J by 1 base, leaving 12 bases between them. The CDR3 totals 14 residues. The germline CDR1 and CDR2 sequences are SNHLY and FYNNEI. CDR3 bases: TGTGCCAGCGAGGGGGGCCAGAGCAATCAGCCCCAGCATTTT. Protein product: CASEGGQSNQPQHF.

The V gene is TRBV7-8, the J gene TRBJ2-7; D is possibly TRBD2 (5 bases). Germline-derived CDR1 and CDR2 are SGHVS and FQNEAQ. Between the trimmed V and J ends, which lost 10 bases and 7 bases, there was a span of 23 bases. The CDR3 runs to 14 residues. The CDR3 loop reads CATTTSGVGIEQYF. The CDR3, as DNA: TGTGCCACTACCACGTCCGGGGTCGGGATAGAGCAGTACTTC.

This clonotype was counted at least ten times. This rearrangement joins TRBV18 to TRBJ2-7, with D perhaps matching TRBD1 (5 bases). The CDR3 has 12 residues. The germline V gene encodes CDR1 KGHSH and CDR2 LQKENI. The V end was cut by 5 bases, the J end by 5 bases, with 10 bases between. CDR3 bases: TGTGCCAGCTCAATTTCCAGGGACGAGCAGTACTTC. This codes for CASSISRDEQYF.

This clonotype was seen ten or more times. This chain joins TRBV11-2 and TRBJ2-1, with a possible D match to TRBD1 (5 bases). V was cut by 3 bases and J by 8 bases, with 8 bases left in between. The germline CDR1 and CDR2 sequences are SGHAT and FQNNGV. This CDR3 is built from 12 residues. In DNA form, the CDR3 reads TGTGCCAGCAGCTTGTCCAGGGATGAGCAGTTCTTC. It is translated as CASSLSRDEQFF.

The DNA of the CDR3 is TGTGCCAGCAGCCAAGATTTGGCATCTGGATATGGCTACACCTTC. Protein product: CASSQDLASGYGYTF. V usage is TRBV4-2 and J usage is TRBJ1-2, with D unclear. Germline-derived CDR1 and CDR2 are LGHNA and YNFKEQ. There are 15 residues in the CDR3. V was shortened by 0 bases and J by 5 bases, with 13 bases between the two germline ends.